Listed here are 27 T cell receptor beta chains from one sample, sequenced in a study of T cell responses to AZD1222 COVID-19 vaccine. Clones were read by immunoSEQ multiplex PCR, and TCRdb kept only the in-frame ones, dropping some. The sample lists about 120,000 clones, approximately 89% seen once, with around 4.3% in the top ten. The starting material was peripheral blood, obtained on day 0 of AZD1222 vaccination. These TCRs come from an adult in good health.

The J gene is TRBJ2-2, the V gene TRBV4-1; D remains ambiguous. CDR3 length: 12 amino acids. V lost 3 bases to trimming and J lost 7 bases, with 6 bases between them. Germline loops: CDR1 MGHRA, CDR2 YSYEKL. Written as DNA, the CDR3 is TGCGCCAGCAGCCAGGGGTTCGGGGAGCTGTTTTTT. Amino acids: CASSQGFGELFF.

The V and J genes are TRBV28 and TRBJ1-4, with D maybe TRBD1 (6 bases). CDR1 and CDR2 (germline): MDHEN, SYDVKM. V was cut by 7 bases and J by 2 bases, with 14 bases left in between. The CDR3 contains 15 residues. The CDR3: CASTTGGATNEKLFF. In DNA, the CDR3 is TGTGCCAGCACCACCGGGGGGGCCACTAATGAAAAACTGTTTTTT.

This chain uses TRBV7-2 with TRBJ1-5; D not resolved. The CDR3 sequence is 15 residues long. The germline V and J ends were trimmed by 2 bases and 4 bases, with 12 bases remaining between them. Germline V lookup: CDR1 SGHTA, CDR2 FQGNSA. The CDR3 bases are TGTGCCAGCAGCTTAACTCTCACCCCGAATCAGCCCCAGCATTTT. As protein: CASSLTLTPNQPQHF.

The rearrangement links TRBV5-1 to TRBJ1-4; no clear D gene. V dropped 5 bases and J dropped 5 bases, with 7 bases sitting between them. There are 12 residues in the CDR3. In germline, CDR1 is SGHRS, CDR2 YFSETQ. CDR3 residues: CASRDENEKLFF. In nucleotides, the CDR3 is TGCGCCAGCAGAGATGAGAATGAAAAACTGTTTTTT.

V and J are TRBV7-2 and TRBJ1-1; possibly TRBD1 for D (5 bases). Trimming stripped 2 bases from V and 3 bases from J, with 7 bases between. The CDR3 spans 13 residues. The germline gives CDR1 SGHTA, CDR2 FQGNSA. CDR3 in amino acids: CASSLSRDTEAFF. Here the CDR3 DNA reads TGTGCCAGCAGCTTAAGCAGGGACACTGAAGCTTTCTTT.

This rearrangement joins TRBV6-5 to TRBJ2-5; 8 bases line up with TRBD1. The CDR3 is made up of 15 amino acids. CDR1 and CDR2 from the germline V gene are MNHEY and SVGAGI. After removal of 6 bases from V and 2 bases from J, the junction contained 8 bases not matched to a gene. The CDR3 loop is CASREGQAGQETQYF. The CDR3 nucleotides read TGTGCCAGCAGGGAGGGACAGGCGGGGCAAGAGACCCAGTACTTC.

This sequence joins TRBV10-3 and TRBJ2-7, with D maybe TRBD2 (6 bases). The CDR3 consists of 14 residues. The ends were cut back, 6 bases at V and 2 bases at J, with 14 bases in the middle. Germline V gives CDR1 ENHRY, CDR2 SYGVKD. CDR3 residues: CAIRGGDLTYEQYF. Written as DNA, the CDR3 is TGTGCCATCAGGGGGGGAGACTTGACCTACGAGCAGTACTTC.

The chain joins TRBV14 to TRBJ2-2, with D unresolved. The CDR3 is made up of 15 amino acids. Per germline, CDR1 SGHDN and CDR2 FVKESK. Trimming left V 1 base short and J 4 bases short, with 10 bases between. The DNA for the CDR3 is TGTGCCAGCAGCCAAGTTCGAGCAATCACCGGGGAGCTGTTTTTT. Translating gives CASSQVRAITGELFF. Supplemented by reference TRBV14 and TRBJ2-2, the full variable domain reads EAGVTQFPSHSVIEKGQTVTLRCDPISGHDNLYWYRRVMGKEIKFLLHFVKESKQDESGMPNNRFLAERTGGTYSTLKVQPAELEDSGVYFCASSQVRAITGELFFGEGSRLTVL.

This clone showed up just a few times. The chain is built from TRBV24-1 and TRBJ1-1; possibly TRBD1 for D (5 bases). The CDR3 has 17 amino acids. Trimming removed 3 bases from V and 1 base from J, with 17 bases in between. The germline V gene encodes CDR1 KGHDR and CDR2 SFDVKD. This CDR3 is CATSDGSGGFGNTEAFF. The CDR3 DNA sequence: TGTGCCACCAGTGATGGATCGGGGGGATTCGGGAACACTGAAGCTTTCTTT.

The chain employs TRBV7-2 and TRBJ2-7; D possibly corresponds to TRBD2 (5 bases). Germline CDR1 and CDR2: SGHTA and FQGNSA. The CDR3 extends over 13 amino acids. The V end lost 3 bases, the J end lost 2 bases, and 8 bases lay between the germline ends. CDR3 in amino acids: CASSFSGTYEQYF. CDR3 bases: TGTGCCAGCAGCTTCTCCGGGACCTACGAGCAGTACTTC.

This clone was seen more than once but under ten times. The chain carries TRBV19 and TRBJ2-1; 9 nucleotides match TRBD1. CDR3 length equals 14 residues. CDR1 is LNHDA and CDR2 is SQIVND in the germline V gene (reference sequence). Losses at the gene ends were 6 bases for V and 1 base for J; bases not matched to a gene: 1. CDR3 DNA sequence: TGTGCCAGTAGCGACAGGGGGTCCTACAATGAGCAGTTCTTC. This codes for CASSDRGSYNEQFF.

The gene calls are TRBV29-1 and TRBJ1-1; TRBD1 matches at 7 bases. CDR3 length: 15 amino acids. The germline V gene encodes CDR1 SQVTM and CDR2 ANQGSEA. J was trimmed by 5 bases and V by 6 bases; bases with no gene match: 15. The CDR3 reads CSVGPRRGLGTEAFF. DNA of the CDR3: TGCAGCGTGGGGCCAAGGAGGGGGCTGGGAACTGAAGCTTTCTTT.

The rearrangement joins TRBV20-1 to TRBJ1-4; TRBD1 might be the D (5 bases). CDR3 size: 11 residues. Trimming pared 6 bases from V and 11 bases from J, leaving 13 bases between. CDR1 is DFQATT, CDR2 SNEGSKA, per germline (reference sequence). CDR3 region: CSAYRDLKLFF. CDR3 DNA sequence: TGCAGTGCCTATAGGGACCTCAAACTGTTTTTT.

The chain uses TRBV2 and TRBJ2-7; D is ambiguous. The germline V gene encodes CDR1 SNHLY and CDR2 FYNNEI. This CDR3 has 17 amino acids. V lost 2 bases to trimming and J lost 2 bases, with 19 bases between them. The CDR3 region is CASSEYGVSVRPYEQYF. CDR3 in DNA: TGTGCCAGCAGTGAATATGGGGTATCAGTGAGACCCTACGAGCAGTACTTC.

This clone has a single count. This chain connects TRBV6-5 to TRBJ1-5, with a weak D call TRBD1 (6 bases). V shed 7 bases and J shed 2 bases, with 9 bases lying between them. The CDR3 contains 13 residues. Germline V gives CDR1 MNHEY, CDR2 SVGAGI. The CDR3 DNA is TGTGCCAGCACCCGACAGGGCAATCAGCCCCAGCATTTT. Translation: CASTRQGNQPQHF.

This sequence joins TRBV6-5 and TRBJ2-7, with D perhaps TRBD2 (7 bases). V shed 5 bases and J shed 0 bases, with 14 bases lying between them. This CDR3 is built from 15 residues. Germline assignment: CDR1 MNHEY and CDR2 SVGAGI. The DNA for the CDR3 is TGTGCCAGCAGTATCGGGGGGCCCTACTCCTACGAGCAGTACTTC. It is translated as CASSIGGPYSYEQYF.

The chain carries TRBV11-3 and TRBJ2-1; D is unclear. The ends were cut back, 2 bases at V and 8 bases at J, with 7 bases in the middle. The CDR3 spans 12 residues. Germline CDR1 is SGHNT and CDR2 is YENEEA. In DNA form, the CDR3 reads TGTGCCAGCAGCTTATCTGGATATGAGCAGTTCTTC. It yields the protein CASSLSGYEQFF.

The chain recombines TRBV29-1 with TRBJ1-1; TRBD1 aligns across 7 bases. Per germline, CDR1 SQVTM and CDR2 ANQGSEA. V lost 6 bases and J lost 0; bases outside the gene matches: 4. CDR3 size: 13 residues. The chain's CDR3 is CSVLDRLNTEAFF. In DNA form, the CDR3 reads TGCAGCGTGCTGGACAGGCTGAACACTGAAGCTTTCTTT.

With regard to this clone: Its ends do not fully match the called genes, so a read error is possible. The genes are TRBV29-1 and TRBJ1-2; unclear D gene. From germline, CDR1 is SQVTM and CDR2 ANQGSEA. The CDR3 is 13 amino acids. The CDR3, as DNA: TGCAGCGTTGAGCGGGGAGAGAACTGTGGCTACACCTTC. As protein: CSVERGENCGYTF.

The CDR3 sequence is CASSLGVGPRSSQYF. Written as DNA, the CDR3 is TGTGCCAGCAGCTTAGGGGTAGGACCGCGGAGTTCCCAGTACTTC. This chain uses TRBV11-2 with TRBJ2-5, with D hard to call. From germline, CDR1 is SGHAT and CDR2 FQNNGV. V lost 1 base, J lost 9 bases, and 18 bases lay in between. The CDR3 runs to 15 residues. The entire variable domain, with the rest obtained from reference TRBV11-2 and TRBJ2-5, is as follows: EAGVAQSPRYKIIEKRQSVAFWCNPISGHATLYWYQQILGQGPKLLIQFQNNGVVDDSQLPKDRFSAERLKGVDSTLKIQPAKLEDSAVYLCASSLGVGPRSSQYFGPGTRLLVL.

V usage is TRBV15 and J usage is TRBJ1-5; D not certain. V dropped 1 base and J dropped 8 bases, with 9 bases sitting between them. This CDR3 comprises 13 residues. CDR1 and CDR2 (germline): LNHNV, YYDKDF (reference sequence). The CDR3, as DNA: TGTGCCACCAGCAGAGGGGGTTTTGAGCCCCAGCATTTT. Translating it yields CATSRGGFEPQHF.

This clone was picked up one time. J is TRBJ1-5 and V is TRBV19, with TRBD1 matching 12 bases. V was pared by 1 base and J by 11 bases, with 6 bases of the junction left unmatched. CDR1 is LNHDA, CDR2 SQIVND, per germline (reference sequence). This CDR3 is 15 amino acids long. The CDR3: CASSIVGQGAGSQHF. CDR3 DNA: TGTGCCAGTAGTATAGTGGGACAGGGGGCTGGATCCCAGCATTTT.

The chain combines TRBV6-4 with TRBJ1-2, with D unresolved. Trimming removed 5 bases at V and 4 bases at J, with 17 bases between. The CDR3 covers 15 residues. Germline assignment: CDR1 MRHNA and CDR2 SNTAGT. CDR3 loop: CASSLALGVGYGYTF. Here the CDR3 DNA reads TGTGCCAGCAGTCTCGCTTTGGGAGTGGGCTATGGCTACACCTTC.

The J gene is TRBJ1-5, the V gene TRBV4-2; possibly TRBD1 for D (5 bases). V shed 3 bases and J shed 7 bases, with 16 bases lying between them. CDR1 LGHNA and CDR2 YNFKEQ come from the germline V gene. CDR3 length equals 15 residues. For the CDR3, the DNA is TGTGCCAGCAGCCATGAGGGGCAGGCCCAACAGCCCCAGCATTTT. This codes for CASSHEGQAQQPQHF.

The chain joins TRBV7-9 to TRBJ2-7; D gene ambiguous. The CDR3 has 15 amino acids. From germline, CDR1 is SEHNR and CDR2 FQNEAQ (reference sequence). The V and J ends lost 6 bases and 0 bases respectively, with 15 bases between them. The CDR3 DNA reads as TGTGCCAGCAGTCCTACCGGGCCGAGCTCCTACGAGCAGTACTTC. This sequence encodes CASSPTGPSSYEQYF. Looking up the rest from reference TRBV7-9 and TRBJ2-7 gives the full variable domain: DTGVSQNPRHKITKRGQNVTFRCDPISEHNRLYWYRQTLGQGPEFLTYFQNEAQLEKSRLLSDRFSAERPKGSFSTLEIQRTEQGDSAMYLCASSPTGPSSYEQYFGPGTRLTVT.

The J gene is TRBJ1-1, the V gene TRBV12-3 or TRBV12-4; D is unresolved. Trimming shortened V by 7 bases and J by 5 bases, and 11 bases separated the two germline ends. The length of the CDR3 is 12 residues. CDR3 DNA: TGTGCCAGCATTGGTGGATGGACTGAAGCTTTCTTT. Protein: CASIGGWTEAFF.

This clone was seen only once. The chain is built from TRBV9 and TRBJ1-5; 7 nucleotides agree with TRBD1. Germline assignment: CDR1 SGDLS and CDR2 YYNGEE. V was pared by 4 bases and J by 6 bases, with 4 bases of the junction left unmatched. This CDR3 comprises 13 residues. CDR3 in DNA: TGTGCCAGCAGCAGGGGGCATGGTCAGCCCCAGCATTTT. It is translated as CASSRGHGQPQHF.